This T cell receptor beta chain was identified in a study of cytomegalovirus exposure and HLA in healthy donors. Overall study: Prior work identified 95 million to 120 million unique TCR beta sequences in some 200 million T cells. Study findings and constraints: Some highly shared sequence variants likely arose as a pipeline artifact. A later examination showed that TCR association rates differed by HLA locus, with DRB1 most and HLA-C fewest. Later analysis demonstrated an association between a missense DCLRE1C variant and TCR beta V- and J-gene trimming.

PCR amplification relied on 60 Vbeta primers (plus 13 Jbeta primers). Repertoires were generated with immunoSEQ multiplex PCR, while TCRdb's copy carries only in-frame clones and drops some. The sample yields 150,000 to 200,000 clones, 75% seen once. CDR1 SEHNR and CDR2 FQNEAQ come from the germline V gene (reference sequence). The V gene end was trimmed by 2 bases and the J gene end by 0 bases; junction bases not matched to a gene: 3. There are 16 residues in the CDR3. As for this clone: The antigen remains unidentified.

The sample consisted of PBMCs. This clonotype was sampled from a woman in her 40s in good health and CMV-seropositive. The J gene is TRBJ2-3, the V gene TRBV7-9; TRBD2 matches 9 bases. This CDR3 is CASSLRLAASTDTQYF. For the CDR3, the DNA is TGTGCCAGCAGCTTAAGACTAGCGGCTAGCACAGATACGCAGTATTTT.